Sequencing of this TCR beta chain was carried out in a study of blood T cells in healthy people across ages. CDR3 length: 16 residues. In germline, CDR1 is MDHEN, CDR2 SYDVKM. Trimming at V came to 6 bases and at J to 11 bases, leaving 18 bases not matched to a gene. Together with a sample-barcoded 5' primer, a J-beta primer mix was included in a second PCR lasting roughly 6 to 12 cycles. TCRdb re-analysed the 5' RACE reads in MiXCR, keeping a single row per CDR3 protein. Here the sample spans about 290,000 distinct CDR3 sequences, around 29% being singletons. Healthy Russian Caucasian donors spanned ages roughly 6 to 90 years. This clonotype was seen a few times.

The receptor was isolated from a woman between 70 and 85 years old in good health. Sequenced sample: blood. The chain couples TRBV28 to TRBJ2-5; 10 positions match TRBD2. The CDR3, as DNA: TGTGCCAGCAGCGGAAGGACTAGCGGCCGAGGGAGGGAGCAGTACTTC. Its translation: CASSGRTSGRGREQYF.